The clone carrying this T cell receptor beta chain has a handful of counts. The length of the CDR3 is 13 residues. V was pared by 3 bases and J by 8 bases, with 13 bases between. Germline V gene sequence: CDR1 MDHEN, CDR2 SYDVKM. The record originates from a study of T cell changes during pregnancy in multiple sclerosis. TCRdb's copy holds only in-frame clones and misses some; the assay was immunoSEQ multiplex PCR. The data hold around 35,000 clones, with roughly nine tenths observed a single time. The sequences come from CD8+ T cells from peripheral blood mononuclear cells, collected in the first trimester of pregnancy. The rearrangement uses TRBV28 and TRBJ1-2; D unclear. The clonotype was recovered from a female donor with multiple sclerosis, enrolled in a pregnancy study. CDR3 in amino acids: CASSFGPTWGYTF. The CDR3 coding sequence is TGTGCCAGCAGTTTTGGGCCCACATGGGGCTACACCTTC.